This T cell receptor (beta chain) was profiled in a study of T cell responses to AZD1222 COVID-19 vaccine. As for the study in general: Pooling of second doses given at about 4 or about 12 weeks was done.

Trimming removed 2 bases at V and 1 base at J, with 8 bases between. This CDR3 has 14 amino acids. CDR1 MDHEN and CDR2 SYDVKM come from the germline V gene. This clone turned up a few times. As yet, its antigen is unknown. Clones were read by immunoSEQ multiplex PCR, and TCRdb kept only the in-frame ones, dropping some. The data show roughly 130,000 clones, 85% to 90% seen once. Broader study findings: Unmutated variant regions reportedly attract nearly half of all spike-specific TCRs. Regions 160-218 and 743-854 dominated among vaccine-associated CD4 TCRs spanning spike. Donors were mostly white British, more females; clonal diversity possibly underestimated.

The sample consisted of peripheral blood, taken on day 0 of AZD1222 vaccination. The TCR originated in an adult in good health. V is TRBV28 and J is TRBJ1-1; D is unclear. The CDR3 loop reads CASSLAARNTEAFF. CDR3 DNA: TGTGCCAGCAGTTTAGCCGCGAGGAACACTGAAGCTTTCTTT. The complete variable domain, with remaining parts taken from reference TRBV28 and TRBJ1-1, reads DVKVTQSSRYLVKRTGEKVFLECVQDMDHENMFWYRQDPGLGLRLIYFSYDVKMKEKGDIPEGYSVSREKKERFSLILESASTNQTSMYLCASSLAARNTEAFFGQGTRLTVV.